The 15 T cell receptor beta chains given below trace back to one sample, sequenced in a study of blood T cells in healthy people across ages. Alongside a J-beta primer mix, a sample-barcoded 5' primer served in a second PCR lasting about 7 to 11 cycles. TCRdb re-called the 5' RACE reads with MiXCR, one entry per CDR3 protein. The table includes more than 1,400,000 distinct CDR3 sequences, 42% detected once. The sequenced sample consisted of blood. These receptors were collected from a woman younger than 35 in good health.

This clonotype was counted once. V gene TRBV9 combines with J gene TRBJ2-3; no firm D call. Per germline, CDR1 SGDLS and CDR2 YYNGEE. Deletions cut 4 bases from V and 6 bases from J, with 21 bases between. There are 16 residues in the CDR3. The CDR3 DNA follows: TGTGCCAGCAGCCCTCCGGGCCTAGAACGAGTGGATACGCAGTATTTT. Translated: CASSPPGLERVDTQYF.

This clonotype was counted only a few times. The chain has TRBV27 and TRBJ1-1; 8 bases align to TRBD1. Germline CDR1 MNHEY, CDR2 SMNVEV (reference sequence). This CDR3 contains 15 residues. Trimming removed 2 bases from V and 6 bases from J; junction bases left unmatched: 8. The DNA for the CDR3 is TGTGCCAGCAGTTTACGAGGACAGGGTGTAGCTGAAGCTTTCTTT. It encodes CASSLRGQGVAEAFF.

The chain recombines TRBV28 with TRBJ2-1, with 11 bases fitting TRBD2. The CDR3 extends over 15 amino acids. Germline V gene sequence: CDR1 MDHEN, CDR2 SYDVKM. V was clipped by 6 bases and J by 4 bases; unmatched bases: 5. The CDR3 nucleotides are TGTGCCAGCAGGACACTAGCGGGGGCTTACAATGAGCAGTTCTTC. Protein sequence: CASRTLAGAYNEQFF.

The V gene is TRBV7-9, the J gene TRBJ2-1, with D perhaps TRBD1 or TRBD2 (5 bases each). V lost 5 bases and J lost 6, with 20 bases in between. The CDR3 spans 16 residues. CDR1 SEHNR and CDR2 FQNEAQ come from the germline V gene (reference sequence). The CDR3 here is CASSPPFGTGSNEQFF. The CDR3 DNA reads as TGTGCCAGCAGCCCTCCCTTTGGGACGGGGAGCAATGAGCAGTTCTTC. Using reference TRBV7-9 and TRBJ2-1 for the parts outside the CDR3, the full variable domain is DTGVSQNPRHKITKRGQNVTFRCDPISEHNRLYWYRQTLGQGPEFLTYFQNEAQLEKSRLLSDRFSAERPKGSFSTLEIQRTEQGDSAMYLCASSPPFGTGSNEQFFGPGTRLTVL.

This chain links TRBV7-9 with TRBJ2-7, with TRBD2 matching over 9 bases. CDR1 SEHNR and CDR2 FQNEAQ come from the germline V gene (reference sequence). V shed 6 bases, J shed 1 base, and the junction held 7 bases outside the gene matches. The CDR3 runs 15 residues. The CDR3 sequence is CASRPLAGKSYEQYF. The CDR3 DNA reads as TGTGCCAGCAGACCTCTAGCGGGGAAGTCCTACGAGCAGTACTTC.

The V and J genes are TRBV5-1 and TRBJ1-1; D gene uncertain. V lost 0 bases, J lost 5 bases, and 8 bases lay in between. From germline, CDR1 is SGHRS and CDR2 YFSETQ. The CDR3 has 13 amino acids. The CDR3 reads CASSLDAGTEAFF. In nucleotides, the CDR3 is TGCGCCAGCAGCTTGGATGCGGGAACTGAAGCTTTCTTT.

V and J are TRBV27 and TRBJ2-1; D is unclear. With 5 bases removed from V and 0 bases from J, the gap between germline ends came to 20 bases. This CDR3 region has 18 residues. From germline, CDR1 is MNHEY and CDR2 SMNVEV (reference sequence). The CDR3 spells CASSETADLINSYNEQFF. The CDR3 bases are TGTGCCAGCAGTGAAACGGCGGACCTAATCAACTCCTACAATGAGCAGTTCTTC.

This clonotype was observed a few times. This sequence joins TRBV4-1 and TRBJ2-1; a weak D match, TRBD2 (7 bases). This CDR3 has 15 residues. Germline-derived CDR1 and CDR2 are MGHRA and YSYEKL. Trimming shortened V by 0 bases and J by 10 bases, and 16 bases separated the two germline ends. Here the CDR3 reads CASSQDEGGGWEQFF. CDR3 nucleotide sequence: TGCGCCAGCAGCCAAGACGAAGGGGGGGGCTGGGAGCAGTTCTTC.

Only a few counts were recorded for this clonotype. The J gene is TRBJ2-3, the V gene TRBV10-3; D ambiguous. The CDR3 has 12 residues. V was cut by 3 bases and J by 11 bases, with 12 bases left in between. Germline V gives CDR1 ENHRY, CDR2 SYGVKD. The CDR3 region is CAISDAQSGQYF. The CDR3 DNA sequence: TGTGCCATCAGTGATGCGCAGTCAGGGCAGTATTTT.

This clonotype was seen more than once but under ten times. As DNA, the CDR3 is TGTGCCAGCAGTTCGGTCTCACCCCTCCACTTT. This translates into CASSSVSPLHF. The chain joins TRBV12-3 or TRBV12-4 to TRBJ1-6; D remains unclear. The CDR3 extends over 11 amino acids. Trimming took off 4 bases at V and 10 bases at J, with 5 bases between the two ends.

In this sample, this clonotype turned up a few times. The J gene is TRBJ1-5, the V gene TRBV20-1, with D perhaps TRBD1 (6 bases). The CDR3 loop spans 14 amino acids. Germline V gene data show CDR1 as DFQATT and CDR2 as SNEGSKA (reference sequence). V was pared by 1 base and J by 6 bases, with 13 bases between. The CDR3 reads CSARGGTSGQPQHF. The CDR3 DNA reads TGCAGTGCTAGAGGGGGGACATCGGGTCAGCCCCAGCATTTT.

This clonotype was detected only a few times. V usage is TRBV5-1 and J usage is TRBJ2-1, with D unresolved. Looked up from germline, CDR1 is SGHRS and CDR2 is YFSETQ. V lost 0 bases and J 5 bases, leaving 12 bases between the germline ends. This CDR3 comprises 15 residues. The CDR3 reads CASSLEVTLDNEQFF. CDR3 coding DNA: TGCGCCAGCAGCTTGGAAGTTACCCTCGACAATGAGCAGTTCTTC.

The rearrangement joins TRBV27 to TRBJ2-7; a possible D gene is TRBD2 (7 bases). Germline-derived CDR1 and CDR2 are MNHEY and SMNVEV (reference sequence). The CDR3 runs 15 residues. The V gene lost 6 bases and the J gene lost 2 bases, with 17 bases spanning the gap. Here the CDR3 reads CASRGRGGITYEQYF. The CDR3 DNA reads TGTGCCAGCAGAGGGAGGGGGGGAATCACCTACGAGCAGTACTTC.

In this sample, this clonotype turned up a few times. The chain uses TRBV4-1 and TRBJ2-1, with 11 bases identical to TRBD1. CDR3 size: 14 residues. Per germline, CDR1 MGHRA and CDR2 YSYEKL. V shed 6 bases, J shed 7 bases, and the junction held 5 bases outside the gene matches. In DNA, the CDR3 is TGCGCCAGCAGAGGGGACAGGGGGGGAAATGAGCAGTTCTTC. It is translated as CASRGDRGGNEQFF.

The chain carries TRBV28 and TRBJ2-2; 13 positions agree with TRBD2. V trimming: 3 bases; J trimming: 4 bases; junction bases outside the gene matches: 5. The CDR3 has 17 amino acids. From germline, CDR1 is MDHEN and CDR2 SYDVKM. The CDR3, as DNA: TGTGCCAGCAGTTTGCTCGGACTAGCGGGGGTCACCGGGGAGCTGTTTTTT. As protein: CASSLLGLAGVTGELFF.